These 30 T cell receptor beta chains originate from one sample sequenced in a study of T cell responses to AZD1222 COVID-19 vaccine. Only in-frame clones appear in the TCRdb table, and some are missing; sequencing was by immunoSEQ multiplex PCR. The sample yields tens of thousands of clones, under 95% seen once. Material: peripheral blood, obtained 28 days after the second AZD1222 dose. These receptors were obtained from an adult who received the AZD1222 COVID-19 vaccine.

The J gene is TRBJ1-4, the V gene TRBV7-2, with D possibly matching TRBD1 (5 bases). The CDR3 is 13 amino acids. Germline assignment: CDR1 SGHTA and CDR2 FQGNSA. The ends were cut back, 4 bases at V and 4 bases at J, with 7 bases in the middle. CDR3 protein: CASSSQGNEKLFF. The CDR3 region has the DNA TGTGCCAGCAGCTCCCAGGGTAATGAAAAACTGTTTTTT.

This clone showed up just once. This chain links TRBV7-9 with TRBJ2-2; 7 nucleotides agree with TRBD2. The CDR3 sequence is 15 residues long. Trimming at V came to 5 bases and at J to 1 base, leaving 4 bases not matched to a gene. The germline gives CDR1 SEHNR, CDR2 FQNEAQ (reference sequence). The CDR3 coding sequence is TGTGCCAGCAGCCCACTAGCGATGAACACCGGGGAGCTGTTTTTT. Its protein is CASSPLAMNTGELFF.

The chain combines TRBV27 with TRBJ1-5; the D is unclear. V was shortened by 5 bases and J by 2 bases, with 19 bases between the two germline ends. Germline loops: CDR1 MNHEY, CDR2 SMNVEV (reference sequence). There are 17 residues in the CDR3. For the CDR3, the DNA is TGTGCCAGCAGTCCAGGACTTTCCGGGTTTGGCAATCAGCCCCAGCATTTT. Protein: CASSPGLSGFGNQPQHF.

This sequence joins TRBV7-2 and TRBJ2-7; D perhaps matches TRBD2 (6 bases). Germline-derived CDR1 and CDR2 are SGHTA and FQGNSA. V was trimmed by 5 bases and J by 1 base, leaving 9 bases between them. The CDR3 loop spans 13 amino acids. CDR3 amino acids: CASSRRESYEQYF. As DNA, the CDR3 is TGTGCCAGCAGCCGCCGGGAGTCCTACGAGCAGTACTTC. Full variable domain (remainder filled in from reference TRBV7-2 and TRBJ2-7): GAGVSQSPSNKVTEKGKDVELRCDPISGHTALYWYRQSLGQGLEFLIYFQGNSAPDKSGLPSDRFSAERTGGSVSTLTIQRTQQEDSAVYLCASSRRESYEQYFGPGTRLTVT.

This rearrangement joins TRBV19 to TRBJ2-1; possible D gene TRBD2, 6 bases. Germline values: CDR1 LNHDA, CDR2 SQIVND (reference sequence). The V end lost 3 bases, the J end lost 1 base, and 13 bases lay between the germline ends. The CDR3 is made up of 16 amino acids. CDR3 in DNA: TGTGCCAGTAGTATCACCGGGACTGTGTCCTACAATGAGCAGTTCTTC. Translated, it gives CASSITGTVSYNEQFF.

J is TRBJ2-3 and V is TRBV7-3; TRBD1 or TRBD2 may be the D gene (6 bases each). Deletions cut 8 bases from V and 7 bases from J, with 16 bases between. This CDR3 contains 13 residues. Germline V gives CDR1 SGHTA, CDR2 FQGTGA. CDR3 loop: CASSGAEGNTQYF. CDR3 bases: TGTGCCAGCTCGGGGGCTGAGGGAAATACGCAGTATTTT.

The chain has TRBV5-1 and TRBJ2-6, with a tentative D call TRBD2 (6 bases). The CDR3 length is 15 residues. In germline, CDR1 is SGHRS, CDR2 YFSETQ. V lost 7 bases and J lost 4, with 15 bases in between. The CDR3 reads CASGGGGSGANVLTF. The CDR3 bases are TGCGCCAGCGGTGGGGGAGGTTCCGGGGCCAACGTCCTGACTTTC.

J is TRBJ1-3 and V is TRBV6-2 or TRBV6-3, with D tentatively TRBD1 (6 bases). There are 16 residues in the CDR3. The V end lost 2 bases, the J end lost 1 base, and 12 bases lay between the germline ends. Germline assignment: CDR1 MNHEY and CDR2 SVGEGT. The CDR3 here is CASSYGQRKSGNTIYF. In nucleotides, the CDR3 is TGTGCCAGCAGTTACGGACAGCGAAAATCTGGAAACACCATATATTTT.

This clone occurred once. This sequence joins TRBV6-5 and TRBJ2-1; tentatively, D is TRBD2 (6 bases). This CDR3 contains 15 residues. CDR1 and CDR2 (germline): MNHEY, SVGAGI. Deletions cut 8 bases from V and 0 bases from J, with 14 bases between. The CDR3 sequence is CASSWGLSSYNEQFF. The CDR3 DNA reads as TGTGCCAGCTCTTGGGGACTGAGCTCCTACAATGAGCAGTTCTTC.

The chain is built from TRBV25-1 and TRBJ2-1; D is undetermined. CDR3 size: 12 residues. Germline V gene lookup returns CDR1 MGHDK and CDR2 SYGVNS. The V gene lost 1 base and the J gene lost 6 bases, with 4 bases spanning the gap. The CDR3 DNA follows: TGTGCCAGCAGTGAATTGAGCAATGAGCAGTTCTTC. Translation gives CASSELSNEQFF.

The chain is built from TRBV3-1 (or the pseudogene TRBV3-2) and TRBJ1-2; D gene ambiguous. Germline CDR1 LGHDT, CDR2 YNNKEL (reference sequence). CDR3 size: 13 residues. The ends were cut back, 4 bases at V and 8 bases at J, with 14 bases in the middle. The CDR3 sequence: CASSPLDVGGYTF. CDR3 coding DNA: TGTGCCAGCAGCCCTTTAGACGTGGGGGGCTACACCTTC.

This rearrangement joins TRBV5-1 to TRBJ2-2; D unresolved. Germline V lookup: CDR1 SGHRS, CDR2 YFSETQ. V dropped 4 bases and J dropped 4 bases, with 17 bases sitting between them. This CDR3 region has 16 residues. CDR3 DNA: TGCGCCAGCAGCCTCAGCTCGGGCGGAATCACCGGGGAGCTGTTTTTT. It is translated as CASSLSSGGITGELFF.

The rearrangement joins TRBV9 to TRBJ2-5, with 8 bases matching TRBD2. The CDR3 is made up of 16 amino acids. The germline CDR1 and CDR2 sequences are SGDLS and YYNGEE. The V gene end was trimmed by 0 bases and the J gene end by 5 bases; junction bases not matched to a gene: 9. CDR3: CASSVASAGGWETQYF. Here the CDR3 DNA reads TGTGCCAGCAGCGTAGCTTCGGCGGGAGGTTGGGAGACCCAGTACTTC.

V usage is TRBV28 and J usage is TRBJ1-1, with D hard to call. Germline V gene lookup returns CDR1 MDHEN and CDR2 SYDVKM. The V gene lost 2 bases and the J gene lost 8 bases, with 9 bases spanning the gap. This CDR3 region has 12 residues. CDR3 nucleotides: TGTGCCAGCAGTTTAGGCCACGGGGAAGCTTTCTTT. Protein sequence: CASSLGHGEAFF. Combining the CDR3 with reference TRBV28 and TRBJ1-1 gives the whole variable domain DVKVTQSSRYLVKRTGEKVFLECVQDMDHENMFWYRQDPGLGLRLIYFSYDVKMKEKGDIPEGYSVSREKKERFSLILESASTNQTSMYLCASSLGHGEAFFGQGTRLTVV.

The chain joins TRBV19 to TRBJ2-7; TRBD2 aligns across 8 bases. The CDR3 runs to 16 residues. Germline CDR1 reads LNHDA; CDR2 reads SQIVND (reference sequence). The ends lost 5 bases at V and 6 bases at J; junction bases unmatched: 15. CDR3 sequence (DNA): TGTGCCAGTAGTCGCACCGGGACTAGACTATCTGTCGAGCAGTACTTC. It translates to CASSRTGTRLSVEQYF.

The gene calls are TRBV2 and TRBJ1-1, with D possibly TRBD1 on 5 matching bases. Germline CDR1 SNHLY, CDR2 FYNNEI. V lost 4 bases to trimming and J lost 2 bases, with 14 bases between them. This CDR3 is 15 amino acids long. The CDR3, as DNA: TGTGCCAGCAGTGCCCTCGGGGGGTCCAACACTGAAGCTTTCTTT. Protein: CASSALGGSNTEAFF.

The genes are TRBV7-6 and TRBJ1-1, with D unclear. CDR3 length: 14 amino acids. Germline CDR1 SGHVS, CDR2 FNYEAQ. Trimming shortened V by 5 bases and J by 1 base, and 11 bases separated the two germline ends. CDR3 in DNA: TGTGCCAGCAGCCGAGACATAACGAACACTGAAGCTTTCTTT. This encodes CASSRDITNTEAFF.

The chain links TRBV24-1 to TRBJ2-1; D unclear. From germline, CDR1 is KGHDR and CDR2 SFDVKD. The CDR3 has 12 amino acids. The V gene lost 5 bases and the J gene lost 10 bases, with 11 bases spanning the gap. In DNA form, the CDR3 reads TGTGCCACCAGTGGGGGAAATAGAGAGCAGTTCTTC. As protein: CATSGGNREQFF.

The rearrangement uses TRBV24-1 and TRBJ1-3, with no clear D. Germline V gives CDR1 KGHDR, CDR2 SFDVKD. The CDR3 is 14 residues long. Trimming shortened V by 3 bases and J by 0 bases, and 5 bases separated the two germline ends. CDR3 amino acids: CATSDRTSGNTIYF. CDR3 sequence (DNA): TGTGCCACCAGTGATAGAACCTCTGGAAACACCATATATTTT.

The chain couples TRBV19 to TRBJ1-5; 10 bases match TRBD1. The CDR3 has 17 amino acids. J gave up 2 bases and V 2 bases, and 6 bases lay outside the gene matches. Per the germline V gene, CDR1 is LNHDA and CDR2 is SQIVND (reference sequence). CDR3 region: CASSIRDRGRGNQPQHF. CDR3 DNA: TGTGCCAGTAGTATAAGGGACAGGGGAAGGGGCAATCAGCCCCAGCATTTT.

The chain combines TRBV9 with TRBJ2-1; 7 bases are shared with TRBD1. This CDR3 comprises 16 residues. CDR1 is SGDLS and CDR2 is YYNGEE in the germline V gene. V dropped 4 bases and J dropped 3; count of bases not matched to a gene: 10. The CDR3: CASSPSLQGSYNEQFF. The CDR3 DNA reads TGTGCCAGCAGCCCAAGCCTACAGGGGAGCTACAATGAGCAGTTCTTC. Full variable domain (rest looked up from reference TRBV9 and TRBJ2-1): DSGVTQTPKHLITATGQRVTLRCSPRSGDLSVYWYQQSLDQGLQFLIQYYNGEERAKGNILERFSAQQFPDLHSELNLSSLELGDSALYFCASSPSLQGSYNEQFFGPGTRLTVL.

The chain is built from TRBV3-1 (or the pseudogene TRBV3-2) and TRBJ2-2, with D maybe TRBD2 (5 bases). CDR1 and CDR2 (germline): LGHDT, YNNKEL (reference sequence). The V end was cut by 6 bases, the J end by 3 bases, with 11 bases between. CDR3 size: 14 residues. The CDR3 bases are TGTGCCAGCAGATTGCGGGCCCACACCGGGGAGCTGTTTTTT. Residues: CASRLRAHTGELFF.

The chain joins TRBV24-1 to TRBJ1-5, with D possibly TRBD1 on 5 matching bases. Germline CDR1 is KGHDR and CDR2 is SFDVKD. V gave up 2 bases and J gave up 5 bases, with 18 bases separating them. The CDR3 has 17 amino acids. In DNA, the CDR3 is TGTGCCACCAGTGATTCTCGTGCGACAGAGCTTTATCAGCCCCAGCATTTT. Encoded protein: CATSDSRATELYQPQHF.

The chain employs TRBV6-1 and TRBJ2-7, with D possibly matching TRBD1 (5 bases). V was clipped by 2 bases and J by 4 bases, with 9 bases between them. CDR1 and CDR2 from the germline V gene are MNHNS and SASEGT. This CDR3 region has 13 residues. CDR3 sequence reads: CASSEYRSYEQYF. The CDR3 DNA sequence: TGTGCCAGCAGTGAATACAGGTCATACGAGCAGTACTTC.

The J gene is TRBJ2-3, the V gene TRBV6-5; 11 nucleotides line up with TRBD1. V lost 5 bases to trimming and J lost 4 bases; unmatched junction nucleotides: 5. The CDR3 runs to 15 residues. Germline lookup yields CDR1 MNHEY and CDR2 SVGAGI. CDR3 in DNA: TGTGCCAGCAGTACAACGGGACAGGGGGCAGATACGCAGTATTTT. Translating it yields CASSTTGQGADTQYF.

V and J are TRBV5-4 and TRBJ2-2; maybe TRBD1 (6 bases). The V and J ends lost 0 bases and 1 base respectively, with 7 bases between them. The CDR3 has 15 amino acids. CDR1 and CDR2 from the germline V gene are SGHNT and YYREEE (reference sequence). The CDR3 DNA reads as TGTGCCAGCAGCTTGGGGGGGCTGAACACCGGGGAGCTGTTTTTT. It yields the protein CASSLGGLNTGELFF.

This chain links TRBV6-6 with TRBJ1-2; 8 bases are shared with TRBD1. The CDR3 length is 14 residues. Germline lookup yields CDR1 MNHNY and CDR2 SVGAGI (reference sequence). V shed 4 bases and J 4 bases; nucleotides not matched to a gene: 5. The CDR3 reads CASSFPGQVYGYTF. The CDR3 coding sequence is TGTGCCAGCAGTTTTCCGGGACAGGTCTATGGCTACACCTTC.

The V and J genes are TRBV15 and TRBJ1-6, with 7 bases fitting TRBD1. Germline lookup yields CDR1 LNHNV and CDR2 YYDKDF (reference sequence). The CDR3 extends over 15 amino acids. J gave up 13 bases and V 0 bases, and 9 bases lay outside the gene matches. CDR3 DNA sequence: TGTGCCACCAGCAGAGACGGGACAGTTATTGCGCCCCTCCACTTT. The encoded protein is CATSRDGTVIAPLHF.

This sequence joins TRBV7-3 and TRBJ2-7; 7 bases map to TRBD2. Germline loops: CDR1 SGHTA, CDR2 FQGTGA. Germline trimming cut 2 bases from V and 4 bases from J; bases unmatched to any gene: 5. The CDR3 has 14 amino acids. The CDR3 nucleotides read TGTGCCAGCAGCTTACAGGACGGGGGGTACGAGCAGTACTTC. Protein: CASSLQDGGYEQYF.

As for this clone: Distinct nucleotide sequences in the sample also encode this CDR3. The CDR3 bases are TGCAGCGTGGGGACAGGCAATAGCAATCAGCCCCAGCATTTT. Its protein product is CSVGTGNSNQPQHF. V and J are TRBV29-1 and TRBJ1-5, with 8 bases lining up with TRBD1. Germline V gives CDR1 SQVTM, CDR2 ANQGSEA. Trimming took 6 bases from V and 0 from J; bases not matched to a gene: 4. The CDR3 spans 14 residues.